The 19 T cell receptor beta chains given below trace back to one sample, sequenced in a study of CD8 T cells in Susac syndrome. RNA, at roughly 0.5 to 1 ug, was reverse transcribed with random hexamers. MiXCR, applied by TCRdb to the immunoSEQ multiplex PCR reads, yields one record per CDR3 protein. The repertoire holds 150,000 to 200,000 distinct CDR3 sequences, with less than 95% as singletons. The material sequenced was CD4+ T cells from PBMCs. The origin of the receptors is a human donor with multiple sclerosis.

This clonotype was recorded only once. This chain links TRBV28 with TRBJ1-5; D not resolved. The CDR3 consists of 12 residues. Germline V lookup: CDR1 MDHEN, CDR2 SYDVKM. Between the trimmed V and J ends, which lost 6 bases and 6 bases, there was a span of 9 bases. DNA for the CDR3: TGTGCCAGCAGGAATCTAGGTCAGCCCCAGCATTTT. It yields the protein CASRNLGQPQHF.

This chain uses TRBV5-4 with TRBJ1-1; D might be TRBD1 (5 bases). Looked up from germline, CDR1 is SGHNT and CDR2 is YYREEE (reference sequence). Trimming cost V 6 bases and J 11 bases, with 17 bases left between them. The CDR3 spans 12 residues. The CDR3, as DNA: TGTGCCAGCACCTATAATGGGGGGAGGGCTTTCTTT. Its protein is CASTYNGGRAFF.

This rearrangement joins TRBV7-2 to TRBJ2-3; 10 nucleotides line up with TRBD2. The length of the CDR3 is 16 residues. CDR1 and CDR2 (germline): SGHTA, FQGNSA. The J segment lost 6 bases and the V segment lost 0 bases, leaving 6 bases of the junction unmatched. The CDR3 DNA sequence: TGTGCCAGCAGCTTAGCTGTACTAGCGGGGCGGGATACGCAGTATTTT. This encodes CASSLAVLAGRDTQYF.

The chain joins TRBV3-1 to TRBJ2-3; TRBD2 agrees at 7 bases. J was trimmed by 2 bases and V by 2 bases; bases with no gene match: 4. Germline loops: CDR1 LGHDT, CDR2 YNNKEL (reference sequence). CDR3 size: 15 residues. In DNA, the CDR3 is TGTGCCAGCAGCCAACAGCGGGGAGACACAGATACGCAGTATTTT. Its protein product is CASSQQRGDTDTQYF.

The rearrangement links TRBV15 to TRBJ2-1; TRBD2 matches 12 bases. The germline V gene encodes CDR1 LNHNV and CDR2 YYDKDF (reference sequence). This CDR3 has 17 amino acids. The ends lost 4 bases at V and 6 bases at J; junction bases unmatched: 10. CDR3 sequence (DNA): TGTGCCACCAGCACACCCTTGACTAGCGGGAGAGTCAATGAGCAGTTCTTC. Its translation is CATSTPLTSGRVNEQFF.

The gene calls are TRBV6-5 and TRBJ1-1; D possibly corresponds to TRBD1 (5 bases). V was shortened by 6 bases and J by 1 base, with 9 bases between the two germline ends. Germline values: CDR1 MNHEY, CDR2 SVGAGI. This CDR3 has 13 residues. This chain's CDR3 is CASRDSTNTEAFF. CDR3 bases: TGTGCCAGCAGAGACAGTACGAACACTGAAGCTTTCTTT.

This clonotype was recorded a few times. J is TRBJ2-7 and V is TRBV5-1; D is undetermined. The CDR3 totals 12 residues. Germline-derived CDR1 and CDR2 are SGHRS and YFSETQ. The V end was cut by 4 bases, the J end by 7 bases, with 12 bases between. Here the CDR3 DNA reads TGCGCCAGCAGCCCCGGAAGGGTGGAGCAGTACTTC. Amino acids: CASSPGRVEQYF.

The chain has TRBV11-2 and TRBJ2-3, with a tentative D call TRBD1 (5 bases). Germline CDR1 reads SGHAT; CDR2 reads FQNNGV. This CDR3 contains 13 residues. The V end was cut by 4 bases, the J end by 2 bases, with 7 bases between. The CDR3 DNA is TGTGCCAGCAGCTCAGGGAACACAGATACGCAGTATTTT. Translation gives CASSSGNTDTQYF.

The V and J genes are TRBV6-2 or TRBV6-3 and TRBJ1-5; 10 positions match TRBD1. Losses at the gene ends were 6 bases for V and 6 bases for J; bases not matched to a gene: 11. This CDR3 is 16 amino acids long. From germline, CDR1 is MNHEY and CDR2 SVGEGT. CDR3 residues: CASSPSGTGESQPQHF. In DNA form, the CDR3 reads TGTGCCAGCAGCCCCTCCGGGACAGGGGAATCTCAGCCCCAGCATTTT.

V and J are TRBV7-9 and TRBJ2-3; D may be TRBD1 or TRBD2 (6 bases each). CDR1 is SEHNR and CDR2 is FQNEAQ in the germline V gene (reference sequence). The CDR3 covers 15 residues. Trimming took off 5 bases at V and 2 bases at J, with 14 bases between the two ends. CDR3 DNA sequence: TGTGCCAGCAGCGCCGACGGGGGCACCACAGATACGCAGTATTTT. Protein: CASSADGGTTDTQYF.

The CDR3 region has the DNA TGCAGCGTGGACACTAGCGGGAGTTCAGATACGCAGTATTTT. Translating it yields CSVDTSGSSDTQYF. The V gene is TRBV29-1, the J gene TRBJ2-3; 11 bases are shared with TRBD2. V was pared by 6 bases and J by 4 bases, with 6 bases of the junction left unmatched. Per the germline V gene, CDR1 is SQVTM and CDR2 is ANQGSEA. CDR3 size: 14 residues.

Here the CDR3 DNA reads TGTGCCAGCAGTTTAGCCCGGGAGGGTGAAGCTTTCTTT. This encodes CASSLAREGEAFF. The gene calls are TRBV27 and TRBJ1-1; no clear D. The CDR3 contains 13 residues. CDR1 and CDR2 from the germline V gene are MNHEY and SMNVEV (reference sequence). V was trimmed by 2 bases and J by 7 bases, leaving 11 bases between them.

The CDR3 DNA sequence: TGTGCCAGCAGCCCCCACCCGGGGGCCTACGGCTACACCTTC. Translating gives CASSPHPGAYGYTF. The chain couples TRBV9 to TRBJ1-2, with a possible D match to TRBD1 (6 bases). The CDR3 length is 14 residues. The germline gives CDR1 SGDLS, CDR2 YYNGEE. With 4 bases removed from V and 8 bases from J, the gap between germline ends came to 18 bases.

In DNA, the CDR3 is TGCGCCAGCAGCCAGCAGAGCGGGAGTCACAATGAGCAGTTCTTC. Its translation is CASSQQSGSHNEQFF. This chain uses TRBV4-3 with TRBJ2-1; 8 nucleotides match TRBD2. CDR3 length: 15 amino acids. Looked up from germline, CDR1 is LGHNA and CDR2 is YSLEER. Trimming at V came to 3 bases and at J to 5 bases, leaving 6 bases not matched to a gene.

CDR3 DNA: TGTGCCAGCAGTTTCGACTGGGGGGGGACCGGGGAGCTGTTTTTT. It yields the protein CASSFDWGGTGELFF. J is TRBJ2-2 and V is TRBV12-3 or TRBV12-4; 7 bases fit TRBD2. The junction had 6 bases not matched to a gene; V was cut back by 3 bases and J by 5 bases. This CDR3 spans 15 amino acids.

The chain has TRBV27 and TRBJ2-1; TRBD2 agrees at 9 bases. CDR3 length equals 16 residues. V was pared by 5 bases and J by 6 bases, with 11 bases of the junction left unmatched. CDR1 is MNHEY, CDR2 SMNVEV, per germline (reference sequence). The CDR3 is CASSRALAGLGNEQFF. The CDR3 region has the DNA TGTGCCAGCAGTCGCGCCCTAGCGGGACTAGGCAATGAGCAGTTCTTC.

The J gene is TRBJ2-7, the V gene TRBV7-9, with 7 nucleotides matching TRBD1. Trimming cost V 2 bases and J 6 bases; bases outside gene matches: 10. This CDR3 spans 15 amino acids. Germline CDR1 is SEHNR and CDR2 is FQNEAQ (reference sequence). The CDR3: CASSLSGTVLPEQYF. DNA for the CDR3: TGTGCCAGCAGCTTATCCGGGACAGTCCTTCCCGAGCAGTACTTC.

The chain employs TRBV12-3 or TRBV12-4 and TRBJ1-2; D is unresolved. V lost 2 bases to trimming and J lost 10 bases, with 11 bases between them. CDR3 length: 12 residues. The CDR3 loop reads CASSLPPEAYTF. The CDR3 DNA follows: TGTGCCAGCAGTTTACCCCCCGAAGCCTACACCTTC.

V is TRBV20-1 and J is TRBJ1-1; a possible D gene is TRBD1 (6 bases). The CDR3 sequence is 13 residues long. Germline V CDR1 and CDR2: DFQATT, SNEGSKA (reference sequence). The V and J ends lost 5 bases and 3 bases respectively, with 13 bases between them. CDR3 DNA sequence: TGCAGTGCTGAGGGGGTAACGGACACTGAAGCTTTCTTT. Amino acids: CSAEGVTDTEAFF.